The rows below give T cell receptor delta chains drawn from one sample of a study of γδ T cells in repeated Plasmodium falciparum infection. TCRdb reprocessed the multiplex PCR reads through CATT. The data hold around 50,000 delta-chain clones, with 1.7% observed a single time. Sequencing was done on a sample of gamma-delta T cells from blood. The receptors shown here come from a pool of human donors (malaria-infected and uninfected, not separated). The CDR3 runs from the conserved cysteine through the conserved F or W. Fields, in order: V gene, D gene, J gene, clone size, CDR3 protein, CDR3 DNA. D genes are given only for firm matches. A row's size may be missing; if present it is once, few, many or a size class.

V: TRDV1
D: TRDD3
J: TRDJ3
size: many
CDR3: CALGELRTGGYCKGGSWDTRQMFF
DNA: TGTGCTCTTGGGGAACTAAGGACGGGGGGATACTGCAAGGGAGGGTCCTGGGACACCCGACAGATGTTTTTC

V: TRDV2
D: TRDD3
J: TRDJ1
size: medium-sized
CDR3: CACDTLLGDTFPPDKLIF
DNA: TGTGCCTGTGACACCTTACTGGGGGATACATTCCCTCCCGATAAACTCATCTTT

V: TRDV1
D: NA
J: TRDJ1
size: many
CDR3: CALGDPSYAWGTPTDKLIF
DNA: TGTGCTCTTGGGGACCCTTCCTACGCCTGGGGGACCCCTACCGATAAACTCATCTTT

V: TRDV1
D: TRDD3
J: TRDJ1
size: many
CDR3: CALGEFLSTGGYPLTDKLIF
DNA: TGTGCTCTTGGGGAGTTCCTGAGTACTGGGGGATACCCTTTGACCGATAAACTCATCTTT

V: TRDV1
D: TRDD2
J: TRDJ1
size: medium-sized
CDR3: CALGTSIPTVWEYTDKLIF
DNA: TGTGCTCTTGGGACCTCTATTCCTACAGTGTGGGAGTACACCGATAAACTCATCTTT

V: TRDV1
D: TRDD3
J: TRDJ1
size: many
CDR3: CALGEPERPYFRYWGITRVGDKLIF
DNA: TGTGCTCTTGGGGAACCAGAACGGCCTTACTTCAGGTACTGGGGGATAACACGGGTTGGCGATAAACTCATCTTT

V: TRDV1
D: NA
J: TRDJ1
size: many
CDR3: CALILRLYTDKLIF
DNA: TGTGCTCTAATATTGAGGCTCTACACCGATAAACTCATCTTT

V: TRDV1
D: NA
J: TRDJ1
size: medium-sized
CDR3: CALGAFLLGGLPYTDKLIF
DNA: TGTGCTCTTGGGGCTTTCCTTTTGGGGGGACTACCGTACACCGATAAACTCATCTTT

V: TRDV1
D: TRDD3
J: TRDJ1
size: many
CDR3: CALGDPRFRLTNWGIRLTSDKLIF
DNA: TGTGCTCTTGGGGATCCTCGTTTCCGTCTCACTAACTGGGGGATACGCTTAACATCCGATAAACTCATCTTT

V: TRDV1
D: TRDD3
J: TRDJ1
size: NA
CDR3: CALGAPSYWGIRQIDKLIF
DNA: TGTGCTCTTGGGGCCCCTTCCTACTGGGGGATACGCCAAATCGATAAACTCATCTTT

V: TRDV1
D: TRDD3
J: TRDJ1
size: medium-sized
CDR3: CALAGYWGIEELIF
DNA: TGCGCTCTCGCGGGCTACTGGGGGATTGAGGAACTCATCTTT

V: TRDV3
D: TRDD2
J: TRDJ1
size: many
CDR3: CALAFLRLTGPKYTDKLIF
DNA: TGTGCCTTGGCCTTCCTACGCCTAACTGGTCCGAAATACACCGATAAACTCATCTTT

V: TRDV1
D: TRDD2
J: TRDJ1
size: many
CDR3: CALGDHSYRGSEYTDKLIF
DNA: TGTGCTCTTGGGGATCATTCCTACAGGGGGTCGGAGTACACCGATAAGCTCATCTTT

V: TRDV1
D: TRDD3
J: TRDJ1
size: many
CDR3: CALGELSHRYWGTTDKLIF
DNA: TGTGCTCTTGGGGAACTGAGCCACCGGTACTGGGGGACCACCGATAAACTCATCTTT

V: TRDV1
D: TRDD2
J: TRDJ1
size: many
CDR3: CALGVPSYEYWSPNTDKLIF
DNA: TGTGCTCTTGGGGTGCCTTCCTACGAGTACTGGTCCCCGAACACCGATAAACTCATCTTT

V: TRDV1
D: TRDD3
J: TRDJ1
size: many
CDR3: CALGEPPLLGDNYTDKLIF
DNA: TGTGCTCTTGGGGAACCCCCTTTGCTGGGGGATAATTACACCGATAAACTCATCTTT

V: TRDV1
D: TRDD3
J: TRDJ1
size: many
CDR3: CALGERVNQIYWGMSYTDKLIF
DNA: TGTGCTCTTGGGGAACGGGTTAACCAAATTTACTGGGGGATGTCCTACACCGATAAACTCATCTTT

V: TRDV1
D: TRDD3
J: TRDJ1
size: many
CDR3: CALGEYTHFLPGGYVADKLIF
DNA: TGTGCCCTTGGGGAATATACCCACTTCCTACCTGGGGGATACGTTGCCGATAAACTCATCTTT

V: TRDV3
D: NA
J: TRDJ1
size: medium-sized
CDR3: CAYHFPPPYWTRWEKLIF
DNA: TGTGCCTATCATTTCCCCCCGCCTTACTGGACTCGGTGGGAAAAACTCATCTTT

V: TRDV3
D: TRDD3
J: TRDJ1
size: NA
CDR3: CARRLQIWGWRTDKLIF
DNA: TGTGCCCGCAGGCTACAGATCTGGGGGTGGAGAACCGATAAACTCATCTTT

V: TRDV1
D: NA
J: TRDJ1
size: many
CDR3: CALGELWDTDKLIF
DNA: TGTGCTCTTGGGGAACTATGGGACACCGATAAACTCATCTTT

V: TRDV3
D: TRDD2
J: TRDJ1
size: many
CDR3: CAFKAVPTRPNLLNRLIF
DNA: TGTGCCTTTAAGGCGGTTCCTACTCGACCAAACCTCCTCAACCGGCTCATCTTT

V: TRDV1
D: NA
J: TRDJ1
size: many
CDR3: CALGELPRHLGILIF
DNA: TGTGCTCTTGGGGAACTACCCCGTCACTTGGGGATACTCATCTTT

V: TRDV2
D: TRDD3
J: TRDJ1
size: many
CDR3: CACDPRTGGYTDKLIF
DNA: TGTGCCTGTGACCCGCGTACTGGGGGATACACCGATAAACTCATCTTT

V: TRDV1
D: NA
J: TRDJ1
size: few
CDR3: CALGCSAYTDKLIF
DNA: TGTGCTCTTGGATGTTCGGCGTACACCGATAAACTCATCTTT

V: TRDV1
D: TRDD3
J: TRDJ1
size: many
CDR3: CALGELGVWGYSGKKKLIF
DNA: TGTGCTCTTGGGGAACTTGGCGTTTGGGGATATTCGGGGAAAAAAAAACTCATCTTT

V: TRDV1
D: TRDD3
J: TRDJ1
size: many
CDR3: CALGPINLYWGIRDFCLASDKLIF
DNA: TGTGCTCTTGGGCCCATCAACCTGTACTGGGGGATACGCGATTTTTGTCTTGCATCCGATAAACTCATCTTT

V: TRDV1
D: TRDD3
J: TRDJ1
size: NA
CDR3: CALGEPTFFCPNWGIPCYTDKLIF
DNA: TGTGCTCTTGGGGAACCCACCTTTTTCTGCCCTAACTGGGGGATACCCTGCTACACCGACAAACTCATCTTC

V: TRDV1
D: TRDD3
J: TRDJ1
size: many
CDR3: CALGATFLLAELGDTMAGKLIF
DNA: TGTGCTCTTGGGGCGACCTTCCTACTCGCGGAATTGGGGGATACGATGGCCGGTAAACTCATCTTT

V: TRDV1
D: TRDD3
J: TRDJ1
size: many
CDR3: CALGEKLLDRYWGLVWGKLIF
DNA: TGTGCTCTTGGGGAAAAGCTGCTCGACCGGTACTGGGGTCTTGTGTGGGGTAAACTCATCTTT

V: TRDV3
D: TRDD3
J: TRDJ1
size: many
CDR3: CALRFLRPTGGGKLIF
DNA: TGTGCCTTACGTTTCCTACGTCCAACTGGGGGAGGTAAACTCATCTTT

V: TRDV1
D: TRDD3
J: TRDJ1
size: few
CDR3: CALGDPFRLPAPYWGIRTDKLIF
DNA: TGTGCTCTTGGGGATCCCTTTCGTCTTCCTGCCCCTTACTGGGGGATACGCACCGATAAACTCATCTTT

V: TRDV2
D: TRDD3
J: TRDJ1
size: many
CDR3: CACDTGAVSIDNWGTRYTDKLIF
DNA: TGTGCCTGTGACACCGGCGCTGTGTCTATCGATAACTGGGGGACACGATACACCGATAAACTCATCTTT

V: TRDV1
D: NA
J: TRDJ1
size: many
CDR3: CALGERERSWVYTDKLIF
DNA: TGTGCTCTTGGGGAACGCGAGCGGAGCTGGGTCTACACCGATAAACTCATCTTT

V: TRDV1
D: NA
J: TRDJ2
size: many
CDR3: CALGPKGPTCNWQLSAQLFF
DNA: TGTGCTCTTGGACCCAAGGGTCCTACGTGCAACTGGCAACTGTCGGCACAACTCTTCTTT

V: TRDV1
D: NA
J: TRDJ1
size: many
CDR3: CALGTGLFLTDKLIF
DNA: TGTGCTCTTGGGACCGGGCTGTTTTTGACCGATAAACTCATCTTT

V: TRAV29/DV5
D: TRDD3
J: TRDJ1
size: many
CDR3: CAASGRYWGIRNTDKLIF
DNA: TGTGCAGCAAGCGGGAGATACTGGGGGATACGTAACACCGATAAACTCATCTTT

V: TRDV1
D: NA
J: TRDJ1
size: many
CDR3: CALGEPPLPPTTKLIF
DNA: TGTGCTCTTGGGGAACCCCCGTTACCTCCCACGACGAAACTCATCTTT

V: TRDV3
D: TRDD3
J: TRDJ1
size: many
CDR3: CAAPGDDTDLLGGILRWKSDKLIF
DNA: TGTGCCGCGCCCGGTGATGACACAGACTTACTGGGGGGGATACTCCGTTGGAAGTCAGATAAACTCATCTTT

V: TRDV1
D: TRDD3
J: TRDJ1
size: many
CDR3: CALGTYGLGEMSGLIF
DNA: TGTGCTCTTGGGACCTATGGACTGGGGGAAATGTCTGGACTCATCTTT

V: TRDV1
D: TRDD3
J: TRDJ1
size: many
CDR3: CALGDPDWGIEAYTDKLIF
DNA: TGTGCTCTTGGGGACCCGGACTGGGGGATAGAGGCGTACACCGATAAACTCATCTTT

V: TRDV1
D: TRDD3
J: TRDJ2
size: many
CDR3: CALGEGTRCRYWGIRRAGMTAQLFF
DNA: TGTGCTCTTGGGGAAGGGACTAGATGCCGTTACTGGGGGATACGGAGGGCGGGAATGACAGCACAACTCTTCTTT

V: TRDV2
D: TRDD3
J: TRDJ1
size: many
CDR3: CACDYLDLGVTDKLIF
DNA: TGTGCCTGTGACTACCTAGACCTGGGGGTGACCGATAAACTCATCTTT

V: TRDV3
D: NA
J: TRDJ1
size: many
CDR3: CAFRFSIPLGPRGTDKLIF
DNA: TGTGCCTTCCGCTTCTCGATACCCCTCGGACCAAGGGGGACCGATAAACTCATCTTT